This TCR beta chain was captured by sequencing in a study of blood T cell repertoires in COVID-19. CDR3 length: 16 amino acids. Germline values: CDR1 SGHDN, CDR2 FVKESK. Trimming took off 1 base at V and 4 bases at J, with 16 bases between the two ends. The table came from immunoSEQ multiplex PCR; TCRdb's copy has only in-frame clones and leaves some out. The profile shows roughly 150,000 clones, 75% to 85% of them singletons. The receptor was derived from a woman between 45 and 60 years old with acute or convalescent COVID-19. Specimen: peripheral blood. V usage is TRBV14 and J usage is TRBJ1-1, with a possible D match to TRBD1 (5 bases). The CDR3 region is CASSQASGQSTTEAFF. The CDR3 DNA reads as TGTGCCAGCAGCCAAGCGTCAGGGCAATCTACCACTGAAGCTTTCTTT.